The subject of this entry is one TCR beta chain. The sample is drawn from a study of CD8 T cells in Susac syndrome. From blood CD8+ and CD4+ T cells, TCR beta sequences were generated. With random hexamers, 0.5 to 1 ug RNA was reverse transcribed. TCRdb analysed the immunoSEQ multiplex PCR reads with MiXCR anew, one entry per CDR3 protein. This sample carries around 80,000 distinct CDR3 sequences, roughly 94% of them seen once, and the ten largest clones take approximately 0.49%. The CDR3 runs 13 residues. The ends were cut back, 8 bases at V and 4 bases at J, with 12 bases in the middle. In germline, CDR1 is SGHAT, CDR2 FQNNGV.

The gene calls are TRBV11-2 and TRBJ2-4; TRBD1 is a possible D gene (6 bases). The sequence was collected from a human donor with Susac syndrome. Specimen: CD8+ T cells from PBMCs. The CDR3 DNA follows: TGTGCCAGCGAAACGGACAGAAAAAACATTCAGTACTTC. It is translated as CASETDRKNIQYF.